The 14 T cell receptor beta chains given below trace back to one sample, sequenced in a study of blood T cell repertoires in COVID-19. Clones were sequenced by immunoSEQ multiplex PCR, and TCRdb holds only the in-frame ones, with some missing. The table lists about 88,000 clones, roughly 88% of them singletons. The sample was peripheral blood. These receptors were taken from a man older than 75 with acute or convalescent COVID-19.

The chain employs TRBV5-1 and TRBJ1-2, with 9 bases aligning to TRBD1. Germline lookup yields CDR1 SGHRS and CDR2 YFSETQ. The CDR3 is 16 amino acids. Unmatched junction bases numbered 15, after V lost 4 bases and J lost 8 bases. In nucleotides, the CDR3 is TGCGCCAGCAGCCCTGGCCCTCCGGGACAGGGATCGGGCTACACCTTC. Translation gives CASSPGPPGQGSGYTF.

The V and J genes are TRBV4-1 and TRBJ2-7, with 10 bases matching TRBD1. Unmatched junction bases numbered 6, after V lost 3 bases and J lost 7 bases. CDR3 length: 14 amino acids. CDR1 and CDR2 (germline): MGHRA, YSYEKL. The chain's CDR3 is CASSQGQGTGEQYF. DNA of the CDR3: TGCGCCAGCAGCCAGGGACAGGGGACCGGGGAGCAGTACTTC.

V and J are TRBV5-4 and TRBJ1-2, with a possible D match to TRBD1 (5 bases). V lost 0 bases and J lost 2, with 14 bases in between. Germline V gene lookup returns CDR1 SGHNT and CDR2 YYREEE (reference sequence). The CDR3 consists of 16 residues. The CDR3 DNA reads TGTGCCAGCAGCTTGGGTCGACTTGGGGGGAACTATGGCTACACCTTC. Residues: CASSLGRLGGNYGYTF.

The chain carries TRBV5-1 and TRBJ2-1; 7 nucleotides agree with TRBD2. From germline, CDR1 is SGHRS and CDR2 YFSETQ. V was clipped by 4 bases and J by 8 bases; unmatched bases: 18. The CDR3 sequence is 17 residues long. The CDR3 DNA follows: TGCGCCAGCAGCATACCCACCTCCGGGACTATAAACTATGAGCAGTTCTTC. Translated: CASSIPTSGTINYEQFF.

The chain has TRBV30 and TRBJ2-5; a weak D match, TRBD2 (6 bases). The CDR3 totals 12 residues. The V and J ends lost 0 bases and 6 bases respectively, with 8 bases between them. Germline V gene data show CDR1 as GTSNPN and CDR2 as SVGIG (reference sequence). The CDR3 region is CAWSVGGKTQYF. The CDR3 DNA sequence: TGTGCCTGGAGTGTTGGGGGGAAGACCCAGTACTTC.

The chain has TRBV14 and TRBJ1-4; 7 bases agree with TRBD1. The germline V gene encodes CDR1 SGHDN and CDR2 FVKESK. The V and J ends lost 3 bases and 7 bases, in that order; junction bases with no gene match: 2. The length of the CDR3 is 13 residues. The CDR3 loop reads CASSQGQFEKLFF. The CDR3, as DNA: TGTGCCAGCAGCCAGGGACAGTTTGAAAAACTGTTTTTT.

This clone is a singleton in its sample. This rearrangement joins TRBV28 to TRBJ1-2; D gene ambiguous. The V gene's germline CDR1 is MDHEN and CDR2 SYDVKM. The CDR3 sequence is 13 residues long. V was clipped by 1 base and J by 1 base, with 4 bases between them. In DNA form, the CDR3 reads TGTGCCAGCAGTTTATCCGGTAACTATGGCTACACCTTC. Translated: CASSLSGNYGYTF.

V and J are TRBV7-2 and TRBJ2-1; 13 bases are a match to TRBD2. CDR1 is SGHTA and CDR2 is FQGNSA in the germline V gene. V shed 5 bases and J 9 bases; nucleotides not matched to a gene: 7. The CDR3 spans 15 residues. This chain's CDR3 is CASSQTSGGIGEQFF. The CDR3, as DNA: TGTGCCAGCAGCCAGACTAGCGGGGGGATCGGTGAGCAGTTCTTC.

The V and J genes are TRBV18 and TRBJ1-2; D is perhaps TRBD1 (6 bases). V was shortened by 3 bases and J by 5 bases, with 13 bases between the two germline ends. CDR1 and CDR2 (germline): KGHSH, LQKENI. The CDR3 consists of 14 residues. CDR3 in DNA: TGTGCCAGCTCACCCGGACAGATTACGTATGGCTACACCTTC. This encodes CASSPGQITYGYTF.

The V and J genes are TRBV7-9 and TRBJ2-7; weak D call: TRBD2 (6 bases). V shed 5 bases and J shed 2 bases, with 7 bases lying between them. The CDR3 contains 12 residues. Germline V gene sequence: CDR1 SEHNR, CDR2 FQNEAQ (reference sequence). The chain's CDR3 is CASSPGAYEQYF. The CDR3 bases are TGTGCCAGCAGCCCGGGGGCCTACGAGCAGTACTTC. Full variable domain (missing parts from reference TRBV7-9 and TRBJ2-7): DTGVSQNPRHKITKRGQNVTFRCDPISEHNRLYWYRQTLGQGPEFLTYFQNEAQLEKSRLLSDRFSAERPKGSFSTLEIQRTEQGDSAMYLCASSPGAYEQYFGPGTRLTVT.

The gene calls are TRBV24-1 and TRBJ2-3; possible D gene TRBD2, 6 bases. CDR3 length: 15 residues. The V and J ends lost 5 bases and 1 base respectively, with 12 bases between them. CDR1 and CDR2 (germline): KGHDR, SFDVKD. DNA of the CDR3: TGTGCCACCAGTGTTAGCTTAGCGGGCACAGATACGCAGTATTTT. It encodes CATSVSLAGTDTQYF.

The count of this clone is one. The rearrangement links TRBV7-3 to TRBJ2-6; 7 bases are a match to TRBD1. CDR1 and CDR2 (germline): SGHTA, FQGTGA. J was trimmed by 0 bases and V by 2 bases; bases with no gene match: 7. The CDR3 sequence is 18 residues long. CDR3 bases: TGTGCCAGCAGCTTACCGGACAGGTTTCCCTCTGGGGCCAACGTCCTGACTTTC. It yields the protein CASSLPDRFPSGANVLTF.

V usage is TRBV5-1 and J usage is TRBJ1-3; TRBD1 is a possible D gene (6 bases). V gave up 0 bases and J gave up 0 bases, with 10 bases separating them. The CDR3 contains 16 residues. The germline CDR1 and CDR2 sequences are SGHRS and YFSETQ. In DNA, the CDR3 is TGCGCCAGCAGCTTGGGACAGGCCATCTCTGGAAACACCATATATTTT. Its translation: CASSLGQAISGNTIYF.

The table lists this clone with a count of one. This chain uses TRBV7-9 with TRBJ2-5; TRBD2 matches 10 bases. CDR3 length: 14 amino acids. Germline CDR1 is SEHNR and CDR2 is FQNEAQ (reference sequence). The trim removed 3 bases at V and 2 bases at J, leaving 0 bases unmatched. The chain's CDR3 is CASSLTSGQETQYF. The DNA of the CDR3 is TGTGCCAGCAGCTTGACTAGCGGGCAAGAGACCCAGTACTTC.